The 27 T cell receptor beta chains below all came from one sample that was sequenced in a study of cytomegalovirus exposure and HLA in healthy donors (dated by TCRdb to about 2017). The protocol used for the library was the immunoSEQ multiplex PCR assay. The multiplex PCR relied on a mix of 60 forward primers for TCR Vbeta segments and 13 reverse primers for TCR Jbeta segments. TCRdb carries this immuneACCESS record with in-frame sequences only. Its versions omit some clonotypes, under half of them owing to an unresolved V gene in the studies checked, with the rest unexplained. For this sample there are tens of thousands of clones; approximately 78% appear just once. Jointly, the top ten make up 4% to 5.5% of the sample. The sequenced sample consisted of PBMCs. These receptors were taken from a male donor in good health and CMV-seropositive.

This clone was detected once. The chain employs TRBV30 and TRBJ2-3; TRBD1 agrees at 7 bases. Germline values: CDR1 GTSNPN, CDR2 SVGIG (reference sequence). The CDR3 has 15 amino acids. V dropped 1 base and J dropped 4; count of bases not matched to a gene: 8. DNA of the CDR3: TGTGCCTGGAGTGCTTCGACAGGGCCCGCAGATACGCAGTATTTT. Protein: CAWSASTGPADTQYF.

The V gene is TRBV5-4, the J gene TRBJ2-7; TRBD2 is a possible D gene (6 bases). Germline V gives CDR1 SGHNT, CDR2 YYREEE (reference sequence). The CDR3 loop spans 14 amino acids. V was pared by 2 bases and J by 3 bases, with 12 bases between. The CDR3 nucleotides read TGTGCCAGCAGCTTCTCACGGGGGAACTACGAGCAGTACTTC. It is translated as CASSFSRGNYEQYF.

The chain joins TRBV6-1 to TRBJ2-5; D unresolved. The J call is doubtful: the DNA matches TRBJ2-7 better. The germline V gene encodes CDR1 MNHNS and CDR2 SASEGT. This CDR3 is 10 amino acids long. CDR3 coding DNA: TGTGCCAGCAGTGTAAACGAGCAGTACTTC. Amino acid sequence: CASSVNEQYF.

V and J are TRBV7-2 and TRBJ2-7; TRBD1 might be the D (6 bases). This CDR3 is built from 13 residues. Between the trimmed V and J ends, which lost 5 bases and 6 bases, there was a span of 14 bases. The germline gives CDR1 SGHTA, CDR2 FQGNSA. The DNA of the CDR3 is TGTGCCAGCAGCCCAAAGGGGGATCCCGAGCAGTACTTC. Encoded protein: CASSPKGDPEQYF. The complete variable domain, with remaining parts taken from reference TRBV7-2 and TRBJ2-7, reads GAGVSQSPSNKVTEKGKDVELRCDPISGHTALYWYRQSLGQGLEFLIYFQGNSAPDKSGLPSDRFSAERTGGSVSTLTIQRTQQEDSAVYLCASSPKGDPEQYFGPGTRLTVT.

The chain joins TRBV19 to TRBJ2-1; D gene unclear. Germline CDR1 reads LNHDA; CDR2 reads SQIVND (reference sequence). The CDR3 length is 13 residues. V was cut by 3 bases and J by 4 bases, with 7 bases left in between. CDR3 sequence (DNA): TGTGCCAGTAGTATGGGCCTATACAATGAGCAGTTCTTC. Protein sequence: CASSMGLYNEQFF.

The gene calls are TRBV28 and TRBJ1-1; 7 nucleotides line up with TRBD1. The trim removed 6 bases at V and 10 bases at J, leaving 11 bases unmatched. Germline-derived CDR1 and CDR2 are MDHEN and SYDVKM. This CDR3 spans 13 amino acids. CDR3 amino acids: CASSGPTGVRAFF. CDR3 in DNA: TGTGCCAGCAGCGGGCCTACAGGGGTGCGAGCTTTCTTT.

This clone has a handful of counts. The V and J genes are TRBV6-1 and TRBJ2-3, with D perhaps TRBD2 (7 bases). CDR1 MNHNS and CDR2 SASEGT come from the germline V gene. V was trimmed by 0 bases and J by 8 bases, leaving 15 bases between them. This CDR3 is 15 amino acids long. In DNA, the CDR3 is TGTGCCAGCAGTGAAGCAGGGGGGGCCGACGGTACGCAGTATTTT. Protein product: CASSEAGGADGTQYF.

The CDR3 sequence: CASSWTSTDTQYF. The CDR3 region has the DNA TGTGCCAGCAGCTGGACTAGCACAGATACGCAGTATTTT. The rearrangement uses TRBV7-6 and TRBJ2-3, with TRBD2 as a possible D gene (5 bases). Trimming took off 4 bases at V and 0 bases at J, with 5 bases between the two ends. The CDR3 totals 13 residues. Germline V gives CDR1 SGHVS, CDR2 FNYEAQ.

The chain carries TRBV19 and TRBJ2-1, with TRBD1 matching over 7 bases. The germline CDR1 and CDR2 sequences are LNHDA and SQIVND (reference sequence). This CDR3 has 15 amino acids. V lost 1 base and J lost 2; bases outside the gene matches: 2. CDR3 in amino acids: CASSIVGGPYNEQFF. The DNA for the CDR3 is TGTGCCAGTAGTATAGTAGGGGGCCCCTACAATGAGCAGTTCTTC.

CDR3: CASSEATFGQAPGYTF. The CDR3 bases are TGTGCCAGCAGTGAAGCTACATTTGGACAGGCGCCTGGCTACACCTTC. This chain links TRBV6-1 with TRBJ1-2; 7 bases match TRBD1. Germline V gives CDR1 MNHNS, CDR2 SASEGT. V lost 0 bases, J lost 7 bases, and 11 bases stayed unmatched. The CDR3 has 16 amino acids.

This clone was seen a single time. The rearrangement links TRBV5-8 to TRBJ1-5; TRBD1 aligns across 11 bases. J lost 7 bases, V lost 3 bases, and 12 bases had no gene match. There are 17 residues in the CDR3. The germline V gene encodes CDR1 SGHTS and CDR2 YDEGEE. In DNA form, the CDR3 reads TGTGCCAGCAGCTACGGACAGGGGGCTGGGATAGAACAGCCCCAGCATTTT. Its protein product is CASSYGQGAGIEQPQHF.

This chain connects TRBV27 to TRBJ2-7; 8 nucleotides agree with TRBD2. Unmatched junction bases numbered 4, after V lost 0 bases and J lost 3 bases. The CDR3 spans 15 residues. Germline lookup yields CDR1 MNHEY and CDR2 SMNVEV (reference sequence). CDR3 residues: CASSLSRGGYYEQYF. In nucleotides, the CDR3 is TGTGCCAGCAGTTTATCCCGGGGGGGCTACTACGAGCAGTACTTC.

This chain connects TRBV5-6 to TRBJ2-5; D is possibly TRBD2 (5 bases). The CDR3 loop spans 14 amino acids. CDR1 and CDR2 from the germline V gene are SGHDT and YYEEEE. V was cut by 0 bases and J by 2 bases, with 8 bases left in between. In DNA form, the CDR3 reads TGTGCCAGCAGCTTGGTCCCGGGGCAAGAGACCCAGTACTTC. Translating gives CASSLVPGQETQYF.

The chain joins TRBV5-1 to TRBJ2-5; 8 nucleotides agree with TRBD2. The CDR3 length is 17 residues. Per the germline V gene, CDR1 is SGHRS and CDR2 is YFSETQ. V shed 0 bases and J 3 bases; nucleotides not matched to a gene: 10. The CDR3 bases are TGCGCCAGCAGCTTGGCGGGCGGGAGCGGGGGTGAAGAGACCCAGTACTTC. It translates to CASSLAGGSGGEETQYF. The whole variable domain, filled in from reference TRBV5-1 and TRBJ2-5, reads KAGVTQTPRYLIKTRGQQVTLSCSPISGHRSVSWYQQTPGQGLQFLFEYFSETQRNKGNFPGRFSGRQFSNSRSEMNVSTLELGDSALYLCASSLAGGSGGEETQYFGPGTRLLVL.

The V gene is TRBV2, the J gene TRBJ2-1; unclear D gene. CDR3 length equals 14 residues. The ends were cut back, 8 bases at V and 1 base at J, with 12 bases in the middle. Per the germline V gene, CDR1 is SNHLY and CDR2 is FYNNEI. DNA for the CDR3: TGTGCCAGCCGAAAGACACCTTCCTACAATGAGCAGTTCTTC. It specifies CASRKTPSYNEQFF.

J is TRBJ2-7 and V is TRBV5-1; D call uncertain. Germline loops: CDR1 SGHRS, CDR2 YFSETQ. V lost 0 bases and J 2 bases, leaving 15 bases between the germline ends. The CDR3 extends over 16 amino acids. DNA of the CDR3: TGCGCCAGCAGCTTGGATGTGGCGGTCCAAACCTACGAGCAGTACTTC. It yields the protein CASSLDVAVQTYEQYF.

This clone appeared a single time. The chain is built from TRBV6-6 and TRBJ2-7; possible D gene TRBD2, 5 bases. The CDR3 covers 15 residues. Germline loops: CDR1 MNHNY, CDR2 SVGAGI (reference sequence). Trimming left V 4 bases short and J 2 bases short, with 15 bases between. CDR3 in DNA: TGTGCCAGCAGTTCCCACGACCGACTACCCTACGAGCAGTACTTC. Protein sequence: CASSSHDRLPYEQYF.

The chain joins TRBV4-2 to TRBJ2-7; D is ambiguous. Trimming left V 0 bases short and J 2 bases short, with 11 bases between. Germline lookup yields CDR1 LGHNA and CDR2 YNFKEQ. This CDR3 is built from 15 residues. CDR3 sequence (DNA): TGTGCCAGCAGCCAAGAGACCGGAGAAACCTACGAGCAGTACTTC. Amino acids: CASSQETGETYEQYF.

This clone was recorded a few times. CDR3 coding DNA: TGTGCCAGCGGGCTAGCGGGCACAGATACGCAGTATTTT. Translation: CASGLAGTDTQYF. The chain recombines TRBV2 with TRBJ2-3; 7 bases line up with TRBD2. The CDR3 length is 13 residues. Unmatched junction bases numbered 3, after V lost 8 bases and J lost 1 base. Germline V CDR1 and CDR2: SNHLY, FYNNEI. Combining the CDR3 with reference TRBV2 and TRBJ2-3 gives the whole variable domain EPEVTQTPSHQVTQMGQEVILRCVPISNHLYFYWYRQILGQKVEFLVSFYNNEISEKSEIFDDQFSVERPDGSNFTLKIRSTKLEDSAMYFCASGLAGTDTQYFGPGTRLTVL.

This chain connects TRBV7-2 to TRBJ2-1; 7 nucleotides line up with TRBD1. Trimming took 3 bases from V and 7 from J; bases not matched to a gene: 12. Germline V lookup: CDR1 SGHTA, CDR2 FQGNSA. The CDR3 contains 16 residues. CDR3 loop: CASSFPRQGNENEQFF. The CDR3 coding sequence is TGTGCCAGCAGCTTCCCCAGACAGGGTAACGAAAATGAGCAGTTCTTC.

The CDR3 DNA is TGTGCCAGCACGCCAGCGGGAGGAGGGAGTGGGACCCAGTACTTC. Its protein product is CASTPAGGGSGTQYF. V and J are TRBV27 and TRBJ2-5, with 9 bases that match TRBD2. Germline lookup yields CDR1 MNHEY and CDR2 SMNVEV (reference sequence). Germline trimming cut 7 bases from V and 7 bases from J; bases unmatched to any gene: 13. The CDR3 contains 15 residues.

The chain joins TRBV7-2 to TRBJ2-3; 9 bases are a match to TRBD2. CDR3 length equals 18 residues. Germline trimming cut 0 bases from V and 6 bases from J; bases unmatched to any gene: 13. Germline V lookup: CDR1 SGHTA, CDR2 FQGNSA. CDR3 sequence (DNA): TGTGCCAGCAGCTTAGCGCCGACTCTAGCGGGGATTCCTGATACGCAGTATTTT. Translated, it gives CASSLAPTLAGIPDTQYF.

This clone has only a few counts. Other nucleotide sequences in the sample specify the same CDR3. The chain links TRBV6-5 to TRBJ2-7, with D perhaps TRBD1 (6 bases). The germline gives CDR1 MNHEY, CDR2 SVGAGI. The V and J ends lost 2 bases and 6 bases respectively, with 8 bases between them. There are 12 residues in the CDR3. As DNA, the CDR3 is TGTGCCAGCAGTTACGTAGGGGGCGAGCAGTACTTC. It is translated as CASSYVGGEQYF.

The rearrangement joins TRBV6-5 to TRBJ2-7; 9 bases are shared with TRBD1. The CDR3 contains 14 residues. Germline CDR1 is MNHEY and CDR2 is SVGAGI. The V segment lost 6 bases and the J segment 4 bases; nucleotides outside the gene matches: 7. Here the CDR3 DNA reads TGTGCCAGCAGCCTCCCCGGGACAGGGTACGAGCAGTACTTC. The encoded protein is CASSLPGTGYEQYF.

This clone was picked up a small number of times. This chain connects TRBV7-6 to TRBJ1-1; 7 bases align to TRBD1. V trimming: 5 bases; J trimming: 4 bases; junction bases outside the gene matches: 7. Germline lookup yields CDR1 SGHVS and CDR2 FNYEAQ. The CDR3 is 14 residues long. For the CDR3, the DNA is TGTGCCAGCAGCGCGACAGGGTTGAGCACTGAAGCTTTCTTT. Protein product: CASSATGLSTEAFF.

This clone appeared once. The gene calls are TRBV10-3 and TRBJ2-7; possibly TRBD2 for D (5 bases). Germline assignment: CDR1 ENHRY and CDR2 SYGVKD. The germline V and J ends were trimmed by 8 bases and 12 bases, with 17 bases remaining between them. The CDR3 sequence is 11 residues long. This CDR3 reads CAIGNELVGYF. The CDR3 coding sequence is TGTGCCATCGGAAATGAACTAGTAGGGTACTTC.

This clone was detected once. The V and J genes are TRBV7-9 and TRBJ2-2; D unresolved. Germline CDR1 SEHNR, CDR2 FQNEAQ (reference sequence). V gave up 5 bases and J gave up 4 bases, with 11 bases separating them. The CDR3 extends over 14 amino acids. The CDR3 DNA follows: TGTGCCAGCAGCCCCTCGGGTACCACCGGGGAGCTGTTTTTT. Translation gives CASSPSGTTGELFF.